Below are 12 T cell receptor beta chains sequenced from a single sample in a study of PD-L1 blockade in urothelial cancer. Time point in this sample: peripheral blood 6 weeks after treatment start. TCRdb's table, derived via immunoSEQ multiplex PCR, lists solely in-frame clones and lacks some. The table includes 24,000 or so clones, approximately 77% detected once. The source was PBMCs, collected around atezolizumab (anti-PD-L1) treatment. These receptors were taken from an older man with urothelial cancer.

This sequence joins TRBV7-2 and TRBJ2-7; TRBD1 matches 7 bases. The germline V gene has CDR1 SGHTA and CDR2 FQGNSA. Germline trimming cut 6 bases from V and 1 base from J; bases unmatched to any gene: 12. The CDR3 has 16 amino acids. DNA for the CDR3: TGTGCCAGCAGGAAATCGGACAGGATCAATTCCTACGAGCAGTACTTC. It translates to CASRKSDRINSYEQYF.

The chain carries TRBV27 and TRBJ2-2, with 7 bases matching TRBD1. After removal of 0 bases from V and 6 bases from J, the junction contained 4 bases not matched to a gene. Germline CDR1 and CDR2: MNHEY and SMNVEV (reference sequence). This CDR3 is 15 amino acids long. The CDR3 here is CASSLSWQGAGELFF. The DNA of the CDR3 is TGTGCCAGCAGTTTATCTTGGCAGGGGGCCGGGGAGCTGTTTTTT.

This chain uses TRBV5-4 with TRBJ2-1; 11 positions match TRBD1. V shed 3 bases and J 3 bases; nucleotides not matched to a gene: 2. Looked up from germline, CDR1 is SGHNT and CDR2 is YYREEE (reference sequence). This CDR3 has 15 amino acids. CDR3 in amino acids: CASSSGTGGYNEQFF. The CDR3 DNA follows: TGTGCCAGCAGCTCCGGGACAGGGGGCTACAATGAGCAGTTCTTC.

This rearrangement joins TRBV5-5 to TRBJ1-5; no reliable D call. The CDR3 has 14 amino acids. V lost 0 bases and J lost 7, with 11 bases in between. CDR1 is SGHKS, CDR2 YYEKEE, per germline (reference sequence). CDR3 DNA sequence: TGTGCCAGCAGCTTGGGATATGGAGGCCAGCCCCAGCATTTT. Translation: CASSLGYGGQPQHF.

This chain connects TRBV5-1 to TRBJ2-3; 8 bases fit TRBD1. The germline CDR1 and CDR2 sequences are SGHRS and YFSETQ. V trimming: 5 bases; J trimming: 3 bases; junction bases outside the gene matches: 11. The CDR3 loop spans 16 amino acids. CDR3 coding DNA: TGCGCCAGCAGTTCCCCCCCAGGGGGCGTAACAGATACGCAGTATTTT. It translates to CASSSPPGGVTDTQYF.

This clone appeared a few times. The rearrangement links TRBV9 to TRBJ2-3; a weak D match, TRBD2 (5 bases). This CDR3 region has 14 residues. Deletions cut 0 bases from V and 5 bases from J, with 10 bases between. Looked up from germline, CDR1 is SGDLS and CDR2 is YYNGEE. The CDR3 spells CASSVEEGIDTQYF. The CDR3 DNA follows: TGTGCCAGCAGCGTAGAAGAGGGTATAGATACGCAGTATTTT.

As DNA, the CDR3 is TGTGCCAGCAGTCTAGGGGCAGGGATCAACACTGAAGCTTTCTTT. This encodes CASSLGAGINTEAFF. The chain joins TRBV28 to TRBJ1-1; TRBD1 is a possible D gene (5 bases). Germline V gene sequence: CDR1 MDHEN, CDR2 SYDVKM. Deletions cut 5 bases from V and 2 bases from J, with 15 bases between. The CDR3 spans 15 residues.

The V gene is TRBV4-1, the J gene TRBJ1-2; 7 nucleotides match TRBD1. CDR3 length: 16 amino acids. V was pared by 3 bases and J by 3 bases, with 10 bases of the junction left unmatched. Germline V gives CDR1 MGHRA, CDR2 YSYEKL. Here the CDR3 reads CASSHREGAPDYGYTF. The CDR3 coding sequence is TGCGCCAGCAGCCATCGGGAGGGGGCGCCGGACTATGGCTACACCTTC.

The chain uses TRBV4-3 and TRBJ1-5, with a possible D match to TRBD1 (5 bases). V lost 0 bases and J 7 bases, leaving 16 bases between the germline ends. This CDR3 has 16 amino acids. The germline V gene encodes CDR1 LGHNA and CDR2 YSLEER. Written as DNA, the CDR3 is TGCGCCAGCAGCCAAGATTACAGGTCAGACGGACAGCCCCAGCATTTT. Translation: CASSQDYRSDGQPQHF.

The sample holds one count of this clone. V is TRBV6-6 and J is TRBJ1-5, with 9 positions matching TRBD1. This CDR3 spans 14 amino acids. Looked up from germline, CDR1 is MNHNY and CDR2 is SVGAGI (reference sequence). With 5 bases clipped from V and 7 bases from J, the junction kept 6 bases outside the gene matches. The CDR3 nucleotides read TGTGCCAGCAGTACCACAGGGGGCGGGCAGCCCCAGCATTTT. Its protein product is CASSTTGGGQPQHF.

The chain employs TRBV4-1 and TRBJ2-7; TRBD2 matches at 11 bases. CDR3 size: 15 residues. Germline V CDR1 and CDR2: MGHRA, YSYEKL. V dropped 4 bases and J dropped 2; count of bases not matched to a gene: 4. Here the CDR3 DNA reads TGCGCCAGCAGCCGATCACTAGCGGGAGCCTACGAGCAGTACTTC. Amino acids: CASSRSLAGAYEQYF.

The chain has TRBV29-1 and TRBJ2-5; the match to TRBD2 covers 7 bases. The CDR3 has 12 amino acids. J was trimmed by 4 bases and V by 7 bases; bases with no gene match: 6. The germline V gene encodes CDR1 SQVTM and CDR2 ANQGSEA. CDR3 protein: CSGFWGGETQYF. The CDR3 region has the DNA TGCAGCGGCTTTTGGGGGGGAGAGACCCAGTACTTC.